A selection of T cell receptor beta chains follows, all from one sample in a study of cytomegalovirus exposure and HLA in healthy donors. Generated by immunoSEQ multiplex PCR, the TCRdb table keeps only in-frame clones and is missing some. The table has approximately 150,000 clones, under 85% seen once. What was sequenced was PBMCs. Receptors were obtained from a woman in her late teens or twenties in good health and CMV-seropositive. The CDR3 runs from the conserved cysteine through the conserved F or W. Fields, in order: V gene, clone size, J gene, D gene, CDR3 protein, CDR3 DNA. The D gene is left open where the match is weak. Clone size is not always given. Where it is, it says once, few, many or a class for expanded clones.

V gene: TRBV27
clone size: .
J gene: TRBJ2-2
D gene: TRBD2
CDR3 protein: CASSFYSGARGTGELFF
CDR3 DNA: TGTGCCAGCAGTTTTTATAGCGGGGCGAGAGGGACCGGGGAGCTGTTTTTT

V gene: TRBV10-3
clone size: .
J gene: TRBJ2-5
D gene: TRBD1
CDR3 protein: CAISEDRVKETQYF
CDR3 DNA: TGTGCCATCAGTGAGGACAGGGTAAAGGAGACCCAGTACTTC

V gene: TRBV13
clone size: .
J gene: TRBJ1-1
D gene: .
CDR3 protein: CASSFEDNTEAFF
CDR3 DNA: TGTGCCAGCAGCTTCGAGGATAACACTGAAGCTTTCTTT

V gene: TRBV18
clone size: .
J gene: TRBJ2-3
D gene: .
CDR3 protein: CASSPQAQGDTQYF
CDR3 DNA: TGTGCCAGCTCACCACAGGCTCAGGGGGATACGCAGTATTTT

V gene: TRBV27
clone size: .
J gene: TRBJ2-5
D gene: .
CDR3 protein: CASSFLGSGQETQYF
CDR3 DNA: TGTGCCAGCAGTTTTTTGGGATCGGGGCAAGAGACCCAGTACTTC

V gene: TRBV5-6
clone size: few
J gene: TRBJ2-7
D gene: TRBD1
CDR3 protein: CASSPQGFNEQYF
CDR3 DNA: TGTGCCAGCAGCCCACAGGGGTTCAACGAGCAGTACTTC

V gene: TRBV4-3
clone size: .
J gene: TRBJ2-7
D gene: .
CDR3 protein: CASSQGRGSYEQYF
CDR3 DNA: TGCGCCAGCAGCCAAGGGCGCGGCTCCTACGAGCAGTACTTC

V gene: TRBV6-5
clone size: .
J gene: TRBJ2-3
D gene: .
CDR3 protein: CASSLRGGEETQYF
CDR3 DNA: TGTGCCAGCAGCCTACGTGGGGGCGAGGAGACGCAGTATTTT

V gene: TRBV2
clone size: .
J gene: TRBJ1-6
D gene: TRBD1
CDR3 protein: CGNRQGVNSPLHF
CDR3 DNA: TGTGGCAACAGACAGGGGGTGAATTCACCCCTCCACTTT

V gene: TRBV5-6
clone size: .
J gene: TRBJ1-4
D gene: TRBD1
CDR3 protein: CTSSSVPGQGDEKLFF
CDR3 DNA: TGTACCAGCAGCTCAGTTCCGGGACAGGGTGATGAAAAACTGTTTTTT

V gene: TRBV14
clone size: .
J gene: TRBJ1-1
D gene: .
CDR3 protein: CASRPGGRNTEAFF
CDR3 DNA: TGTGCCAGCAGGCCTGGGGGGAGGAACACTGAAGCTTTCTTT